The clone carrying this T cell receptor beta chain was observed a handful of times. This entry is derived from a study of response to subunit inactivated influenza vaccine. This CDR3 is 14 amino acids long. V was shortened by 1 base and J by 4 bases, with 9 bases between the two germline ends. CDR1 SGHRS and CDR2 YFSETQ come from the germline V gene. TCRdb independently ran MiXCR on the RT-PCR reads; one entry per CDR3 protein. The table lists hundreds of thousands of distinct CDR3 sequences, 10% to 12% of them singletons. Another study also made use of these data, one on T cells expressing NK-cell markers. That report adds: The authors generated TCR beta cDNA through 5'RACE template switching with UMIs. Dominant NKG2C+ clonotypes in a handful of donors made up about 1.0-8% of CD8+ T cells. Several donors likewise had their CD3+CD56-NKG2C+ fraction led by these clonotypes.

The material was PBMCs from blood, obtained on the day of vaccination. J is TRBJ2-1 and V is TRBV5-1, with a possible D match to TRBD1 (5 bases). This TCR was sampled from a man aged 50 to 60 who received an inactivated influenza vaccine. The CDR3 reads CASSLPREYNEQFF. Here the CDR3 DNA reads TGCGCCAGCAGCTTGCCCAGGGAATACAATGAGCAGTTCTTC.